This TCR beta chain was recorded in a study of cytomegalovirus exposure and HLA in healthy donors. Findings and limits, study-wide: Cytomegalovirus association was listed for approximately 160 TCR beta chains.

The repertoire was sequenced with immunoSEQ multiplex PCR; TCRdb's copy has only in-frame clones and lacks some. Of 140,000 to 150,000 clones listed, approximately 90% were seen once; the top ten hold 0.6% to 0.8%. Regarding this clone: What it binds is unknown.

This sequence originates from a man younger than 30 in good health and CMV-seronegative. The specimen sequenced was PBMCs.

The CDR3 sequence: CASSPSLGAGGRSQETQYF. The CDR3 nucleotides are TGTGCCAGCAGCCCCTCCCTAGGAGCGGGAGGCCGCAGCCAAGAGACCCAGTACTTC. The chain combines TRBV28 with TRBJ2-5; 9 positions agree with TRBD2. Trimming removed 6 bases from V and 1 base from J; junction bases left unmatched: 18. The CDR3 extends over 19 amino acids. Germline V lookup: CDR1 MDHEN, CDR2 SYDVKM.